Each of the 17 T cell receptor beta chains below was sequenced from the same sample in a study of blood T cell repertoires in COVID-19. Sequencing used immunoSEQ multiplex PCR; TCRdb keeps in-frame clones, though not all of them. The sample includes about 280,000 clones, 86% of them seen just once. Sample: peripheral blood. The receptors were sampled from a woman in her 30s who had recovered from COVID-19.

The chain employs TRBV7-9 and TRBJ1-4; maybe TRBD1 (5 bases). Germline V gene sequence: CDR1 SEHNR, CDR2 FQNEAQ (reference sequence). The CDR3 consists of 15 residues. V lost 5 bases and J lost 4, with 14 bases in between. CDR3 sequence reads: CASSPGQDFNEKLFF. The CDR3 DNA follows: TGTGCCAGCAGCCCAGGACAAGATTTTAATGAAAAACTGTTTTTT.

The chain combines TRBV19 with TRBJ1-6; 7 nucleotides line up with TRBD1. Trimming took 3 bases from V and 10 from J; bases not matched to a gene: 6. This CDR3 spans 14 amino acids. Per the germline V gene, CDR1 is LNHDA and CDR2 is SQIVND (reference sequence). The CDR3 is CASSIRQGGSPLHF. CDR3 coding DNA: TGTGCCAGTAGTATCAGACAGGGCGGCTCACCCCTCCACTTT.

This clone appeared once. At one of its ends the junction is not consistent with the germline gene, which may arise from a read error. The chain couples TRBV5-4 to TRBJ1-2; D is possibly TRBD1 (6 bases). CDR1 and CDR2 (germline): SGHNT, YYREEE (reference sequence). There are 13 residues in the CDR3. CDR3 DNA sequence: TGTGCCAGCAGCTTGGCAGGGGAGCACGATCATCTATTC. As protein: CASSLAGEHDHLF. Together with reference TRBV5-4 and TRBJ1-2, the CDR3 gives the full variable domain: ETGVTQSPTHLIKTRGQQVTLRCSSQSGHNTVSWYQQALGQGPQFIFQYYREEENGRGNFPPRFSGLQFPNYSSELNVNALELDDSALYLCASSLAGEHDHLFGSGTRLTVV.

This clone was seen only a few times. The chain combines TRBV6-5 with TRBJ1-1; a possible D gene is TRBD1 (5 bases). Trimming shortened V by 6 bases and J by 1 base, and 9 bases separated the two germline ends. Germline V gene lookup returns CDR1 MNHEY and CDR2 SVGAGI. The CDR3 covers 13 residues. In DNA form, the CDR3 reads TGTGCCAGCAGATTACAGGCGAACACTGAAGCTTTCTTT. It is translated as CASRLQANTEAFF.

V gene TRBV6-1 combines with J gene TRBJ1-1, with no clear D. CDR1 and CDR2 (germline): MNHNS, SASEGT. The CDR3 loop spans 13 amino acids. V shed 0 bases and J shed 7 bases, with 9 bases lying between them. In nucleotides, the CDR3 is TGTGCCAGCAGTGAAGCGCCGGGGTTTGAAGCTTTCTTT. It specifies CASSEAPGFEAFF.

This rearrangement joins TRBV27 to TRBJ1-3; no clear D. The CDR3 loop spans 15 amino acids. Between the trimmed V and J ends, which lost 5 bases and 4 bases, there was a span of 15 bases. The germline gives CDR1 MNHEY, CDR2 SMNVEV (reference sequence). Here the CDR3 DNA reads TGTGCCAGCAGTGCCCGGCCTCTCGGGGGAAACACCATATATTTT. Amino acid sequence: CASSARPLGGNTIYF.

The chain links TRBV2 to TRBJ2-5, with D maybe TRBD2 (5 bases). This CDR3 comprises 17 residues. The germline V and J ends were trimmed by 2 bases and 3 bases, with 19 bases remaining between them. CDR1 SNHLY and CDR2 FYNNEI come from the germline V gene. CDR3 protein: CASSESWLRAKEETQYF. The CDR3 DNA reads TGTGCCAGCAGTGAAAGTTGGCTGCGGGCGAAAGAAGAGACCCAGTACTTC.

J is TRBJ2-6 and V is TRBV2; 7 nucleotides align to TRBD1. The germline CDR1 and CDR2 sequences are SNHLY and FYNNEI. V was pared by 5 bases and J by 2 bases, with 9 bases of the junction left unmatched. The CDR3 sequence is 17 residues long. Here the CDR3 DNA reads TGTGCCAGCAGTTATAGACAGGGAAAGCCTGGGGCCAACGTCCTGACTTTC. It encodes CASSYRQGKPGANVLTF.

The J gene is TRBJ2-2, the V gene TRBV25-1; TRBD1 agrees at 7 bases. The CDR3 has 14 amino acids. Germline CDR1 is MGHDK and CDR2 is SYGVNS. The junction had 4 bases not matched to a gene; V was cut back by 8 bases and J by 1 base. This CDR3 reads CASQGQVNTGELFF. In nucleotides, the CDR3 is TGTGCCAGCCAAGGACAGGTGAACACCGGGGAGCTGTTTTTT. The complete variable domain, with remaining parts taken from reference TRBV25-1 and TRBJ2-2, reads EADIYQTPRYLVIGTGKKITLECSQTMGHDKMYWYQQDPGMELHLIHYSYGVNSTEKGDLSSESTVSRIRTEHFPLTLESARPSHTSQYLCASQGQVNTGELFFGEGSRLTVL.

V and J are TRBV21-1 and TRBJ1-6; TRBD1 is taken as the D call from the table, unchecked against the DNA. TRBV21-1 is a pseudogene locus. The CDR3 extends over 15 amino acids. CDR3 sequence: CASSARTVRNSPLHF. DNA for the CDR3: TGTGCCAGCAGCGCGCGGACAGTCAGAAATTCACCCCTCCACTTT.

The gene calls are TRBV19 and TRBJ2-7; maybe TRBD2 (7 bases). The CDR3 totals 15 residues. In germline, CDR1 is LNHDA, CDR2 SQIVND (reference sequence). Trimming took 3 bases from V and 3 from J, leaving 15 bases between them. The CDR3 DNA reads as TGTGCCAGTAGTATGGTCGGGGGGCCGGTCTACGAGCAGTACTTC. Protein sequence: CASSMVGGPVYEQYF.

The chain links TRBV6-4 to TRBJ1-5, with a weak D call TRBD1 (6 bases). Trimming took 9 bases from V and 3 from J, leaving 21 bases between them. There are 16 residues in the CDR3. Germline V gives CDR1 MRHNA, CDR2 SNTAGT. The CDR3 DNA follows: TGTGCCAGTTATATAAGGGAACAGGGTAACAATCAGCCCCAGCATTTT. Its translation is CASYIREQGNNQPQHF.

The gene calls are TRBV7-9 and TRBJ1-2; D call uncertain. With 8 bases removed from V and 4 bases from J, the gap between germline ends came to 14 bases. CDR1 and CDR2 from the germline V gene are SEHNR and FQNEAQ (reference sequence). CDR3 length: 13 residues. Written as DNA, the CDR3 is TGTGCCAGCGGCCTCACAGTTGCCTATGGCTACACCTTC. It specifies CASGLTVAYGYTF.

The chain has TRBV11-1 and TRBJ2-5; D might be TRBD2 (6 bases). The V and J ends lost 6 bases and 1 base respectively, with 12 bases between them. The CDR3 consists of 14 residues. CDR1 SGHAT and CDR2 FQDESV come from the germline V gene (reference sequence). CDR3 loop: CASSLDGGQETQYF. The CDR3 bases are TGTGCCAGCAGTCTTGACGGGGGCCAAGAGACCCAGTACTTC.

This chain links TRBV6-2 or TRBV6-3 with TRBJ1-1; D may be TRBD1 (5 bases). There are 15 residues in the CDR3. The germline V gene encodes CDR1 MNHEY and CDR2 SVGEGT. The V and J ends lost 3 bases and 6 bases respectively, with 17 bases between them. In DNA, the CDR3 is TGTGCCAGCAGTTATGGGCAGGGTGTTTGGGCTGAAGCTTTCTTT. As protein: CASSYGQGVWAEAFF.

The chain is built from TRBV4-1 and TRBJ1-3; tentative D call: TRBD1 (5 bases). Trimming took 2 bases from V and 4 from J, leaving 9 bases between them. The CDR3 has 14 amino acids. CDR1 is MGHRA, CDR2 YSYEKL, per germline. This CDR3 reads CASSQPGSGNTIYF. The CDR3 region has the DNA TGCGCCAGCAGCCAACCAGGGTCGGGAAACACCATATATTTT.

On this clone: The junction does not match germline at one end; this may be a read error. The J gene is TRBJ2-7, the V gene TRBV4-1, with TRBD1 identical over 8 bases. Germline lookup yields CDR1 MGHRA and CDR2 YSYEKL. CDR3 size: 12 residues. The CDR3 DNA reads as TGCGCCAGCAGCCACGTACAGGGGGAGCAGCACTTC. This codes for CASSHVQGEQHF.